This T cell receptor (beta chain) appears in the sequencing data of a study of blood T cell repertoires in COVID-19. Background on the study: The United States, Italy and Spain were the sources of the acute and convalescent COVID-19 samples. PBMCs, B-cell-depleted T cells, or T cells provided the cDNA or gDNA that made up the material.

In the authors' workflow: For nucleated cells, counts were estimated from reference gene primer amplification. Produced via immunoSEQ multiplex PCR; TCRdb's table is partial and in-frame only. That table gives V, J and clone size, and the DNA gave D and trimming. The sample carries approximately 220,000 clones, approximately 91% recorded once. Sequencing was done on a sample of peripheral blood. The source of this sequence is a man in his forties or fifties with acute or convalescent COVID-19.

Written as DNA, the CDR3 is TGTGCCAGCAGCTTCCCTAACAATCAGCCCCAGCATTTT. Translated, it gives CASSFPNNQPQHF. V usage is TRBV7-2 and J usage is TRBJ1-5, with unresolved D. Between the trimmed V and J ends, which lost 3 bases and 3 bases, there was a span of 6 bases. The CDR3 has 13 residues. Per the germline V gene, CDR1 is SGHTA and CDR2 is FQGNSA.